This TCR beta chain was sequenced for a study of regulatory T cells in long-lasting Graves disease. Relying on iRepertoire HTBI primers and Arm-PCR of CDR3 regions, the team built TCR beta libraries. TCRdb redid the calling of the multiplex PCR reads with MiXCR, one entry per CDR3 protein. The repertoire includes about 660,000 distinct CDR3 sequences, approximately 31% of them detected once, and 40% to 50% sits in the top ten. CDR1 and CDR2 (germline): SGHTA, FQGTGA. J lost 5 bases, V lost 4 bases, and 9 bases had no gene match. This CDR3 region has 17 residues. This clonotype has just a few counts. Time point of the sample: persistent/refractory GD, antithyroid drugs over 5 years with positive TRAb. The TCR library used RNA extracted from PBMCs.

The receptor was derived from a female donor with Graves disease. The V and J genes are TRBV7-3 and TRBJ2-5, with 14 bases fitting TRBD2. Sequencing used peripheral blood mononuclear cells (PBMCs), obtained when the disease was refractory, from a patient treated with antithyroid drugs. CDR3 sequence: CASSSLPGLAGVETQYF. DNA for the CDR3: TGTGCCAGCAGCTCTCTCCCGGGACTAGCGGGAGTGGAGACCCAGTACTTC.